This T cell receptor beta chain emerged from a study of cytomegalovirus exposure and HLA in healthy donors. As for the study in general: A previous analysis identified around 120 million unique TCR beta sequences derived from about 180 million T cells.

The V gene lost 2 bases and the J gene lost 7 bases, with 21 bases spanning the gap. The CDR3 contains 17 residues. The germline V gene encodes CDR1 MDHEN and CDR2 SYDVKM. The PCR used 60 Vbeta and 13 Jbeta primers. This table comes from immunoSEQ multiplex PCR, and its TCRdb copy is limited to in-frame clones, with some not included. Found here are more than 95,000 clones, 60% to 75% of them singletons; the top ten hold roughly 3.2%. This TCR was recovered from a female donor in good health and CMV-seropositive. The sample comprised PBMCs. This rearrangement joins TRBV28 to TRBJ1-5, with a tentative D call TRBD1 (6 bases). The CDR3 region has the DNA TGTGCCAGCAGTTTAACCCCCCAAACAGGGCACAAGCAGCCCCAGCATTTT. Its protein is CASSLTPQTGHKQPQHF. Full variable domain (rest looked up from reference TRBV28 and TRBJ1-5): DVKVTQSSRYLVKRTGEKVFLECVQDMDHENMFWYRQDPGLGLRLIYFSYDVKMKEKGDIPEGYSVSREKKERFSLILESASTNQTSMYLCASSLTPQTGHKQPQHFGDGTRLSIL.